These 8 T cell receptor beta chains share one sample of origin, sequenced in a study of Tregs in tolerant kidney transplant recipients. The repertoire was sequenced with immunoSEQ multiplex PCR; TCRdb's copy has only in-frame clones and lacks some. The table includes about 77,000 clones, about 98% detected once. Here the sequenced sample was CD4+ T cells from blood, taken before the transplant. The receptors come from a human donor who received a combined kidney and bone marrow transplant.

This rearrangement joins TRBV7-9 to TRBJ1-2; D unclear. V lost 6 bases, J lost 7 bases, and 21 bases lay in between. The CDR3 contains 15 residues. Germline V gene data show CDR1 as SEHNR and CDR2 as FQNEAQ (reference sequence). CDR3 protein: CASSPEEGSFVGYTF. Here the CDR3 DNA reads TGTGCCAGCAGTCCTGAGGAAGGGAGTTTCGTTGGCTACACCTTC.

The chain employs TRBV5-1 and TRBJ2-1; 13 bases match TRBD2. Germline V gene sequence: CDR1 SGHRS, CDR2 YFSETQ. J was trimmed by 0 bases and V by 5 bases; bases with no gene match: 5. The CDR3 loop spans 17 amino acids. CDR3 in DNA: TGCGCCAGCAGTCGGGGACTAGCGGGGAGCTCCTACAATGAGCAGTTCTTC. This encodes CASSRGLAGSSYNEQFF.

The V gene is TRBV20-1, the J gene TRBJ1-2; D gene ambiguous. The ends were cut back, 0 bases at V and 4 bases at J, with 3 bases in the middle. This CDR3 has 11 amino acids. From germline, CDR1 is DFQATT and CDR2 SNEGSKA (reference sequence). The CDR3 loop is CSAREAYGYTF. The CDR3 DNA reads TGCAGTGCTAGAGAGGCCTATGGCTACACCTTC.

The V gene is TRBV19, the J gene TRBJ2-4; D perhaps matches TRBD1 (6 bases). CDR3 length equals 14 residues. V was shortened by 8 bases and J by 2 bases, with 13 bases between the two germline ends. Per germline, CDR1 LNHDA and CDR2 SQIVND (reference sequence). The CDR3: CASGHTGSKNIQYF. CDR3 in DNA: TGTGCCAGTGGGCATACAGGGTCCAAAAACATTCAGTACTTC.

This clone appeared once. The chain carries TRBV14 and TRBJ1-2, with unresolved D. The ends were cut back, 4 bases at V and 4 bases at J, with 13 bases in the middle. Germline values: CDR1 SGHDN, CDR2 FVKESK. This CDR3 comprises 14 residues. The CDR3 DNA reads as TGTGCCAGCAGCCGCGTCGGTCAAATCTATGGCTACACCTTC. Its translation is CASSRVGQIYGYTF.

In regard to this clone: The junction departs from the called germline gene at one end, perhaps through a read error. The chain uses TRBV25-1 and TRBJ2-3, with D perhaps TRBD1 (6 bases). The CDR3 sequence is 13 residues long. Looked up from germline, CDR1 is MGHDK and CDR2 is SYGVNS. This CDR3 is CASSEWRTDMQYF. The CDR3 DNA sequence: TGTGCCAGCAGTGAATGGCGGACAGATATGCAGTATTTT.

The genes are TRBV28 and TRBJ1-3; 11 nucleotides align to TRBD1. Germline V gives CDR1 MDHEN, CDR2 SYDVKM. J gave up 4 bases and V 4 bases, and 9 bases lay outside the gene matches. The CDR3 totals 17 residues. The CDR3 sequence: CASSYGGQGAMGNTIYF. CDR3 DNA sequence: TGTGCCAGCAGTTACGGAGGACAGGGGGCTATGGGAAACACCATATATTTT. The complete variable domain, with remaining parts taken from reference TRBV28 and TRBJ1-3, reads DVKVTQSSRYLVKRTGEKVFLECVQDMDHENMFWYRQDPGLGLRLIYFSYDVKMKEKGDIPEGYSVSREKKERFSLILESASTNQTSMYLCASSYGGQGAMGNTIYFGEGSWLTVV.

This chain links TRBV7-3 with TRBJ1-2; TRBD1 matches at 7 bases. Germline V gene sequence: CDR1 SGHTA, CDR2 FQGTGA. This CDR3 comprises 15 residues. V lost 4 bases to trimming and J lost 7 bases; unmatched junction nucleotides: 12. The CDR3 nucleotides are TGTGCCAGCAGCTCCGGACAGGAGGGTAGCAGTGGCTACACCTTC. Its translation is CASSSGQEGSSGYTF.